These 18 T cell receptor beta chains were sequenced from one sample in a study of blood T cell repertoires in COVID-19. Generated by immunoSEQ multiplex PCR, the TCRdb table keeps only in-frame clones and is missing some. The sample has approximately 530,000 clones, roughly nine tenths seen once. Sequencing was done on a sample of peripheral blood. The origin of the receptors is a woman aged 50 to 60 with COVID-19, enrolled during active disease.

The rearrangement links TRBV19 to TRBJ2-3; 11 nucleotides agree with TRBD2. The CDR3 is 17 amino acids. Germline V CDR1 and CDR2: LNHDA, SQIVND (reference sequence). The junction had 6 bases not matched to a gene; V was cut back by 3 bases and J by 1 base. CDR3 sequence: CASSIRGTSGGTDTQYF. The DNA for the CDR3 is TGTGCCAGTAGTATTAGGGGGACTAGCGGTGGCACAGATACGCAGTATTTT.

This sequence joins TRBV29-1 and TRBJ2-7; TRBD1 might be the D (5 bases). The germline gives CDR1 SQVTM, CDR2 ANQGSEA. CDR3 length equals 12 residues. The V gene lost 7 bases and the J gene lost 2 bases, with 12 bases spanning the gap. The CDR3: CSATKDTYEQYF. CDR3 bases: TGCAGCGCTACAAAGGACACCTACGAGCAGTACTTC.

This chain uses TRBV5-1 with TRBJ2-1; 9 bases fit TRBD2. The CDR3 length is 14 residues. With 2 bases clipped from V and 8 bases from J, the junction kept 5 bases outside the gene matches. Germline CDR1 is SGHRS and CDR2 is YFSETQ. This CDR3 reads CASSFGAGGYEQFF. DNA of the CDR3: TGCGCCAGCAGCTTTGGAGCGGGGGGTTATGAGCAGTTCTTC.

The chain combines TRBV19 with TRBJ2-3; 10 nucleotides line up with TRBD1. The CDR3 is 22 residues long. The junction had 23 bases not matched to a gene; V was cut back by 5 bases and J by 0 bases. Germline-derived CDR1 and CDR2 are LNHDA and SQIVND (reference sequence). The CDR3 DNA reads TGTGCCAGTAGTTTATCTTATCCGGGACAGGGGACCCCTTTCTCTAGCACAGATACGCAGTATTTT. Translating it yields CASSLSYPGQGTPFSSTDTQYF.

The V and J genes are TRBV19 and TRBJ2-1; the match to TRBD2 covers 7 bases. Losses at the gene ends were 5 bases for V and 1 base for J; bases not matched to a gene: 8. Per the germline V gene, CDR1 is LNHDA and CDR2 is SQIVND (reference sequence). CDR3 length: 16 amino acids. The CDR3 sequence is CASSDETSRSYNEQFF. In nucleotides, the CDR3 is TGTGCCAGTAGTGACGAGACTAGCAGATCCTACAATGAGCAGTTCTTC.

This clone was recorded once. The rearrangement joins TRBV9 to TRBJ2-7; TRBD1 matches at 8 bases. The CDR3 sequence is 15 residues long. The V and J ends lost 2 bases and 5 bases, in that order; junction bases with no gene match: 9. The germline V gene has CDR1 SGDLS and CDR2 YYNGEE. The CDR3 region is CASSVGQGFYDEQYF. In DNA form, the CDR3 reads TGTGCCAGCAGCGTCGGACAGGGATTTTACGACGAGCAGTACTTC.

V is TRBV5-1 and J is TRBJ2-2; possibly TRBD1 for D (5 bases). Germline-derived CDR1 and CDR2 are SGHRS and YFSETQ. The CDR3 consists of 16 residues. V lost 0 bases, J lost 6 bases, and 15 bases lay in between. As DNA, the CDR3 is TGCGCCAGCAGCTTGGTCGCAGGGATGATGGCCGGGGAGCTGTTTTTT. Residues: CASSLVAGMMAGELFF.

This clone has just a few counts. The chain combines TRBV9 with TRBJ1-4, with D possibly TRBD1 on 6 matching bases. Germline V lookup: CDR1 SGDLS, CDR2 YYNGEE. This CDR3 has 14 amino acids. The V gene lost 4 bases and the J gene lost 4 bases, with 11 bases spanning the gap. The DNA of the CDR3 is TGTGCCAGCAGCCGGACAGCCCGTAATGAAAAACTGTTTTTT. Amino acids: CASSRTARNEKLFF.

This chain joins TRBV3-1 (or the pseudogene TRBV3-2) and TRBJ1-1, with 8 positions matching TRBD1. The CDR3 is 15 amino acids. Trimming took 2 bases from V and 6 from J; bases not matched to a gene: 8. Germline-derived CDR1 and CDR2 are LGHDT and YNNKEL (reference sequence). The CDR3 bases are TGTGCCAGCAGCCAACACGGACAGGGCCTAGCTGAAGCTTTCTTT. Translated: CASSQHGQGLAEAFF.

This clone has just one count. V is TRBV4-1 and J is TRBJ2-7, with TRBD1 as a possible D gene (6 bases). Trimming took off 2 bases at V and 7 bases at J, with 24 bases between the two ends. The V gene's germline CDR1 is MGHRA and CDR2 YSYEKL. The CDR3 has 17 residues. CDR3 in amino acids: CASSQSQVGGQRGEQYF. CDR3 nucleotides: TGCGCCAGCAGCCAATCTCAAGTTGGGGGCCAACGCGGGGAGCAGTACTTC.

The chain is built from TRBV4-1 and TRBJ2-7; maybe TRBD1 (6 bases). The V end lost 7 bases, the J end lost 7 bases, and 35 bases lay between the germline ends. Germline CDR1 is MGHRA and CDR2 is YSYEKL. The CDR3 has 19 residues. CDR3 amino acids: CASTLLPPRAGDLAREQYF. The CDR3 DNA reads TGCGCCAGCACTCTTCTGCCCCCCAGGGCAGGGGATTTGGCTAGAGAGCAGTACTTC.

V gene TRBV7-6 combines with J gene TRBJ2-3; 10 bases agree with TRBD2. The junction had 16 bases not matched to a gene; V was cut back by 5 bases and J by 2 bases. CDR3 length equals 19 residues. Germline assignment: CDR1 SGHVS and CDR2 FNYEAQ. In nucleotides, the CDR3 is TGTGCCAGCAGCGTGGGACTTCTTATAGCGGGGGGACTCACAGATACGCAGTATTTT. The encoded protein is CASSVGLLIAGGLTDTQYF.

The V call is TRBV6-6, the J call TRBJ2-7; possible D gene TRBD1, 6 bases. CDR1 and CDR2 from the germline V gene are MNHNY and SVGAGI (reference sequence). V lost 5 bases, J lost 2 bases, and 13 bases lay in between. This CDR3 comprises 14 residues. The chain's CDR3 is CASSPQGRPYEQYF. The CDR3 DNA sequence: TGTGCCAGCAGTCCTCAGGGGAGACCCTACGAGCAGTACTTC.

V and J are TRBV28 and TRBJ2-7; D ambiguous. The ends were cut back, 2 bases at V and 3 bases at J, with 11 bases in the middle. Germline loops: CDR1 MDHEN, CDR2 SYDVKM. The CDR3 consists of 14 residues. The CDR3 DNA is TGTGCCAGCAGTTTAGCAGGAATAAGCTACGAGCAGTACTTC. Its translation is CASSLAGISYEQYF.

The chain has TRBV11-3 and TRBJ1-1; maybe TRBD1 (6 bases). The V end lost 0 bases, the J end lost 5 bases, and 7 bases lay between the germline ends. Looked up from germline, CDR1 is SGHNT and CDR2 is YENEEA. There are 13 residues in the CDR3. CDR3 nucleotides: TGTGCCAGCAGCTTAGATGGACAGACTGAAGCTTTCTTT. This translates into CASSLDGQTEAFF.

The genes are TRBV10-3 and TRBJ2-3; the match to TRBD2 covers 12 bases. CDR1 and CDR2 (germline): ENHRY, SYGVKD. V shed 5 bases and J 0 bases; nucleotides not matched to a gene: 3. The CDR3 spans 16 residues. CDR3 coding DNA: TGTGCCATCAGTAGGACTAGCGGGGATAGCACAGATACGCAGTATTTT. As protein: CAISRTSGDSTDTQYF.

The chain is built from TRBV28 and TRBJ1-5, with D possibly TRBD1 on 5 matching bases. V was trimmed by 6 bases and J by 4 bases, leaving 22 bases between them. Germline V gives CDR1 MDHEN, CDR2 SYDVKM. This CDR3 spans 17 amino acids. CDR3 loop: CASSLPFGGVLNQPQHF. The CDR3 DNA is TGTGCCAGCAGCCTACCCTTCGGGGGGGTGTTGAATCAGCCCCAGCATTTT.

The chain carries TRBV18 and TRBJ1-6; D not resolved. This CDR3 has 15 amino acids. The V and J ends lost 1 base and 7 bases respectively, with 11 bases between them. Germline loops: CDR1 KGHSH, CDR2 LQKENI. The CDR3 sequence: CASSPQADQNSPLHF. The CDR3 DNA sequence: TGTGCCAGCTCACCACAGGCGGATCAAAATTCACCCCTCCACTTT.